One and the same sample provided the 30 T cell receptor beta chains below, sequenced in a study of T cells in Graves' hyperthyroidism and ophthalmopathy. Amplification yielded TCR beta CDR3 regions, with RNA transcripts as the source. HTBI primers were employed in a first-round RT-PCR of the TCR CDR3. TCRdb ran MiXCR on the multiplex PCR reads and lists one entry per CDR3 protein. The sample includes over 700,000 distinct CDR3 sequences, 15% to 20% of them seen just once. The sequenced material came from blood. These receptors were taken from a woman in her fifties or sixties with Graves' hyperthyroidism that later progressed to Graves' ophthalmopathy.

V usage is TRBV5-1 and J usage is TRBJ1-2, with 10 bases lining up with TRBD1. CDR3 length equals 15 residues. Germline trimming cut 0 bases from V and 7 bases from J; bases unmatched to any gene: 6. Germline CDR1 reads SGHRS; CDR2 reads YFSETQ. CDR3 protein: CASSLAGTGDLGYTF. The CDR3 bases are TGCGCCAGCAGCTTGGCTGGGACAGGGGATCTTGGCTACACCTTC.

This clonotype was counted ten times or more. The chain couples TRBV5-6 to TRBJ1-1, with a possible D match to TRBD1 (6 bases). The CDR3 is made up of 13 amino acids. CDR1 SGHDT and CDR2 YYEEEE come from the germline V gene. Trimming took off 6 bases at V and 1 base at J, with 10 bases between the two ends. CDR3 sequence reads: CASTKGENTEAFF. The CDR3 region has the DNA TGTGCCAGCACCAAGGGGGAGAACACTGAAGCTTTCTTT.

This clonotype was observed many times. V and J are TRBV3-1 and TRBJ2-5; D gene unclear. Trimming removed 1 base from V and 3 bases from J, with 21 bases in between. This CDR3 region has 18 residues. The V gene's germline CDR1 is LGHDT and CDR2 YNNKEL (reference sequence). The CDR3 loop reads CASSQGFGNDPQEETQYF. The CDR3 DNA is TGTGCCAGCAGCCAAGGTTTTGGCAACGACCCCCAAGAAGAGACCCAGTACTTC.

The rearrangement links TRBV6-1 to TRBJ1-1; 7 nucleotides agree with TRBD1. The V and J ends lost 5 bases and 0 bases, in that order; junction bases with no gene match: 12. Per the germline V gene, CDR1 is MNHNS and CDR2 is SASEGT. The CDR3 spans 17 residues. The CDR3 reads CASSNRDRTFMNTEAFF. CDR3 nucleotide sequence: TGTGCCAGCAGTAACCGGGACAGAACTTTTATGAACACTGAAGCTTTCTTT.

In this sample, this clonotype turned up a few times. The CDR3 loop is CASSVGGTSGGPTGELFF. CDR3 nucleotide sequence: TGTGCCAGCAGCGTAGGGGGGACTAGCGGGGGACCTACCGGGGAGCTGTTTTTT. The chain joins TRBV9 to TRBJ2-2; 14 bases are a match to TRBD2. V gave up 0 bases and J gave up 5 bases; unmatched junction bases: 6. This CDR3 has 18 residues. From germline, CDR1 is SGDLS and CDR2 YYNGEE.

This clonotype was observed at least ten times. The chain recombines TRBV5-1 with TRBJ2-7; 7 bases map to TRBD1. The CDR3 loop spans 14 amino acids. V was clipped by 4 bases and J by 1 base; unmatched bases: 5. Germline loops: CDR1 SGHRS, CDR2 YFSETQ. The CDR3: CASSAWDRSYEQYF. CDR3 DNA sequence: TGCGCCAGCAGCGCATGGGACAGATCCTACGAGCAGTACTTC.

This clonotype was detected a few times. This CDR3 reads CAISESRAGKETQYF. The CDR3 DNA is TGTGCCATCAGTGAGTCCCGAGCGGGAAAAGAGACCCAGTACTTC. The chain combines TRBV10-3 with TRBJ2-5; 7 bases fit TRBD2. The CDR3 contains 15 residues. Germline-derived CDR1 and CDR2 are ENHRY and SYGVKD. The junction had 4 bases not matched to a gene; V was cut back by 0 bases and J by 3 bases.

Ten or more counts support this clonotype. This chain connects TRBV10-1 to TRBJ1-2; TRBD1 matches at 8 bases. CDR1 and CDR2 from the germline V gene are WNHNN and SYGVQD (reference sequence). The CDR3 contains 13 residues. Trimming removed 3 bases from V and 7 bases from J; junction bases left unmatched: 4. DNA of the CDR3: TGCGCCAGCAGTGAAGGACAGGGTGGTGGCTACACCTTC. It codes for CASSEGQGGGYTF.

The chain combines TRBV2 with TRBJ1-5; 8 positions agree with TRBD1. The V gene's germline CDR1 is SNHLY and CDR2 FYNNEI. With V trimmed by 3 bases and J by 0 bases, 4 bases remained unmatched. The length of the CDR3 is 16 residues. The CDR3, as DNA: TGTGCCAGCAGTGAGACAGGGGAATATAGCAATCAGCCCCAGCATTTT. The encoded protein is CASSETGEYSNQPQHF.

The chain has TRBV2 and TRBJ2-1, with 7 bases that match TRBD2. CDR1 and CDR2 (germline): SNHLY, FYNNEI. V lost 5 bases, J lost 4 bases, and 8 bases stayed unmatched. The CDR3 contains 15 residues. CDR3: CASSPLQGGYNEQFF. The CDR3 DNA reads TGTGCCAGCAGTCCCCTCCAGGGAGGGTACAATGAGCAGTTCTTC.

This clonotype came up many times. This chain joins TRBV12-3 or TRBV12-4 and TRBJ2-2, with 7 positions matching TRBD1. This CDR3 contains 15 residues. The V and J ends lost 6 bases and 3 bases, in that order; junction bases with no gene match: 7. CDR3 sequence (DNA): TGTGCCAGCAGCCAAGTGACAGGGCACACCGGGGAGCTGTTTTTT. Its protein product is CASSQVTGHTGELFF.

This clonotype appeared once. The CDR3 DNA sequence: TGTGCCAGCAGTTCCCAATGGGGGGGGCGTCCCTACGAGCAGTACTTC. Protein sequence: CASSSQWGGRPYEQYF. The V call is TRBV28, the J call TRBJ2-7, with D possibly matching TRBD2 (7 bases). Germline V CDR1 and CDR2: MDHEN, SYDVKM. The V gene lost 4 bases and the J gene lost 2 bases, with 18 bases spanning the gap. This CDR3 spans 16 amino acids.

The J gene is TRBJ1-2, the V gene TRBV29-1; D call uncertain. V gave up 6 bases and J gave up 2 bases, with 13 bases separating them. The CDR3 is 13 residues long. The germline V gene has CDR1 SQVTM and CDR2 ANQGSEA. The CDR3 reads CSVLGGHNYGYTF. The CDR3 nucleotides are TGCAGCGTGCTCGGTGGGCACAACTATGGCTACACCTTC.

The chain combines TRBV5-4 with TRBJ2-7; a weak D match, TRBD2 (5 bases). Germline loops: CDR1 SGHNT, CDR2 YYREEE (reference sequence). Trimming took off 2 bases at V and 1 base at J, with 13 bases between the two ends. The CDR3 is 15 residues long. The CDR3 reads CASSLGLDWSYEQYF. The CDR3 coding sequence is TGTGCCAGCAGCTTAGGTTTGGACTGGTCCTACGAGCAGTACTTC. Supplemented by reference TRBV5-4 and TRBJ2-7, the full variable domain reads ETGVTQSPTHLIKTRGQQVTLRCSSQSGHNTVSWYQQALGQGPQFIFQYYREEENGRGNFPPRFSGLQFPNYSSELNVNALELDDSALYLCASSLGLDWSYEQYFGPGTRLTVT.

This clonotype was counted only a few times. The rearrangement joins TRBV27 to TRBJ1-2; D is possibly TRBD1 (5 bases). Trimming removed 9 bases from V and 4 bases from J, with 18 bases in between. The CDR3 runs 14 residues. Germline V gene lookup returns CDR1 MNHEY and CDR2 SMNVEV (reference sequence). The CDR3 DNA is TGTGCCAGTTCGGGACGAATGGACTCCTATGGCTACACCTTC. Translated, it gives CASSGRMDSYGYTF.

The chain employs TRBV27 and TRBJ1-5; D is possibly TRBD1 (5 bases). V lost 5 bases to trimming and J lost 5 bases, with 19 bases between them. This CDR3 comprises 16 residues. Germline V lookup: CDR1 MNHEY, CDR2 SMNVEV (reference sequence). The CDR3 spells CASSGGDGYDDQPQHF. Here the CDR3 DNA reads TGTGCCAGCAGTGGGGGGGACGGCTATGATGATCAGCCCCAGCATTTT.

As regards this clonotype: A read error may produce the germline difference seen at one junction end. This rearrangement joins TRBV9 to TRBJ1-1; D remains unclear. CDR3 size: 14 residues. CDR1 and CDR2 (germline): SGDLS, YYNGEE. The CDR3: CTSSVAPGNTEAFF. The DNA of the CDR3 is TGTACCAGCAGCGTAGCTCCAGGGAACACTGAAGCTTTCTTT.

The chain links TRBV6-5 to TRBJ1-5; no firm D call. Trimming pared 2 bases from V and 7 bases from J, leaving 9 bases between. CDR1 MNHEY and CDR2 SVGAGI come from the germline V gene. The CDR3 contains 13 residues. CDR3 sequence reads: CASSYNSVQPQHF. As DNA, the CDR3 is TGTGCCAGCAGTTACAATTCGGTACAGCCCCAGCATTTT.

This clonotype was detected only a few times. The chain combines TRBV20-1 with TRBJ1-5; 8 positions match TRBD1. The CDR3 loop spans 18 amino acids. V shed 3 bases, J shed 0 bases, and the junction held 13 bases outside the gene matches. Germline V gene data show CDR1 as DFQATT and CDR2 as SNEGSKA (reference sequence). CDR3 DNA sequence: TGCAGTGCTAGTCCGAGACAGGGGACCCCGTATAGCAATCAGCCCCAGCATTTT. Its translation is CSASPRQGTPYSNQPQHF.

In the case of this clonotype: This may come from a read error, since a much larger clone is one base off. The rearrangement links TRBV27 to TRBJ1-4, with a weak D call TRBD1 (6 bases). This CDR3 has 16 amino acids. Germline V gene data show CDR1 as MNHEY and CDR2 as SMNVEV (reference sequence). Trimming stripped 11 bases from V and 2 bases from J, with 21 bases between. CDR3 residues: CAGKRNGGQTNEKLFF. CDR3 in DNA: TGTGCCGGCAAACGTAATGGGGGGCAGACTAATGAAAAACTGTTTTTT.

This clonotype was counted between two and nine times. This chain joins TRBV20-1 and TRBJ2-5; D remains ambiguous. V lost 1 base to trimming and J lost 4 bases, with 7 bases between them. CDR3 length equals 12 residues. Germline V gene data show CDR1 as DFQATT and CDR2 as SNEGSKA (reference sequence). CDR3: CSARGLGETQYF. The CDR3 DNA reads TGCAGTGCTAGAGGTCTCGGAGAGACCCAGTACTTC.

This clonotype was observed at least ten times. The chain couples TRBV4-1 to TRBJ1-5, with D hard to call. The CDR3 sequence is 15 residues long. V lost 0 bases and J 7 bases, leaving 13 bases between the germline ends. Germline CDR1 MGHRA, CDR2 YSYEKL. In DNA, the CDR3 is TGCGCCAGCAGCCAAGACCCCGTTCTAGGCCAGCCCCAGCATTTT. Protein: CASSQDPVLGQPQHF.

Ten or more counts support this clonotype. The genes are TRBV11-3 and TRBJ1-4; D perhaps matches TRBD1 (6 bases). Deletions cut 0 bases from V and 3 bases from J, with 14 bases between. Germline CDR1 reads SGHNT; CDR2 reads YENEEA. The CDR3 has 17 amino acids. In DNA form, the CDR3 reads TGTGCCAGCAGCTTAGAACGACAGGACCCGGCTAATGAAAAACTGTTTTTT. Its protein product is CASSLERQDPANEKLFF.

This chain joins TRBV5-1 and TRBJ2-3; 11 bases agree with TRBD1. V dropped 3 bases and J dropped 1; count of bases not matched to a gene: 10. Per germline, CDR1 SGHRS and CDR2 YFSETQ. CDR3 length equals 18 residues. CDR3 bases: TGCGCCAGCAGCTCGACCGGGACAGGGGGGATCGGCACAGATACGCAGTATTTT. It encodes CASSSTGTGGIGTDTQYF.

The chain joins TRBV29-1 to TRBJ1-1; D may be TRBD1 (6 bases). Per the germline V gene, CDR1 is SQVTM and CDR2 is ANQGSEA. This CDR3 contains 16 residues. The germline V and J ends were trimmed by 0 bases and 5 bases, with 19 bases remaining between them. The CDR3 loop reads CSVEDPKRGSRTEAFF. The DNA of the CDR3 is TGCAGCGTTGAAGATCCCAAGAGGGGGAGTCGGACTGAAGCTTTCTTT.

The sample holds many counts of this clonotype. The chain joins TRBV5-1 to TRBJ2-3, with 10 positions matching TRBD2. Germline CDR1 reads SGHRS; CDR2 reads YFSETQ. CDR3 size: 16 residues. V lost 4 bases to trimming and J lost 0 bases; unmatched junction nucleotides: 5. The CDR3 DNA is TGCGCCAGCAGCCCAGTACTAGCGGGGAGCACAGATACGCAGTATTTT. It translates to CASSPVLAGSTDTQYF.

The chain is built from TRBV15 and TRBJ2-1; D gene ambiguous. This CDR3 is built from 18 residues. Germline-derived CDR1 and CDR2 are LNHNV and YYDKDF (reference sequence). The germline V and J ends were trimmed by 4 bases and 6 bases, with 25 bases remaining between them. CDR3 in amino acids: CATSNRLAHSPPVNEQFF. In nucleotides, the CDR3 is TGTGCCACCAGCAACAGATTGGCCCATTCCCCTCCCGTCAATGAGCAGTTCTTC.

This clonotype was recorded a few times. The CDR3 nucleotides read TGTGCCAGCTCACCACAGCCAGGGGAGGATTCACCCCTCCACTTT. Amino acid sequence: CASSPQPGEDSPLHF. V is TRBV18 and J is TRBJ1-6, with a tentative D call TRBD1 (6 bases). The CDR3 spans 15 residues. The germline CDR1 and CDR2 sequences are KGHSH and LQKENI. With 1 base removed from V and 8 bases from J, the gap between germline ends came to 12 bases.

This clonotype was seen ten or more times. The V and J genes are TRBV6-5 and TRBJ1-2, with D tentatively TRBD1 (6 bases). The V gene's germline CDR1 is MNHEY and CDR2 SVGAGI. Trimming took off 0 bases at V and 4 bases at J, with 15 bases between the two ends. The CDR3 consists of 16 residues. The CDR3 nucleotides are TGTGCCAGCAGTTACTCAGTCGGTGGAGGGGGCTATGGCTACACCTTC. This translates into CASSYSVGGGGYGYTF.

This clonotype was picked up many times. The V and J genes are TRBV5-1 and TRBJ1-1; 7 bases are shared with TRBD1. Losses at the gene ends were 4 bases for V and 4 bases for J; bases not matched to a gene: 7. Germline assignment: CDR1 SGHRS and CDR2 YFSETQ. CDR3 size: 14 residues. The CDR3 region has the DNA TGCGCCAGCAGCAACGACAGGGTCCGCACTGAAGCTTTCTTT. It is translated as CASSNDRVRTEAFF. The full variable domain, rest sourced from reference TRBV5-1 and TRBJ1-1, is KAGVTQTPRYLIKTRGQQVTLSCSPISGHRSVSWYQQTPGQGLQFLFEYFSETQRNKGNFPGRFSGRQFSNSRSEMNVSTLELGDSALYLCASSNDRVRTEAFFGQGTRLTVV.